The 3 T cell receptor beta chains below all came from one sample that was sequenced in a study of blood T cell repertoires in COVID-19. Some clones are missing from TCRdb's copy, which holds only in-frame ones; the method was immunoSEQ multiplex PCR. The sample holds about 270,000 clones, around 90% seen once. Sequenced material: PBMCs or T cells enriched from blood (not recorded which). These receptors came from a woman aged 60 to 75 in a cohort exposed to, infected with or recovered from COVID-19 (not recorded which).

The chain carries TRBV15 and TRBJ1-2; D gene uncertain. Germline V gene lookup returns CDR1 LNHNV and CDR2 YYDKDF (reference sequence). This CDR3 region has 13 residues. Trimming stripped 0 bases from V and 8 bases from J, with 10 bases between. The DNA of the CDR3 is TGTGCCACCAGCAGAGATCCGAAGAGCGGCTACACCTTC. Its translation: CATSRDPKSGYTF.

The CDR3 protein is CASSLAALAGEQFF. In nucleotides, the CDR3 is TGTGCCAGCAGCTTAGCCGCGCTAGCGGGCGAGCAGTTCTTC. This chain uses TRBV7-8 with TRBJ2-1, with 8 bases identical to TRBD2. CDR1 SGHVS and CDR2 FQNEAQ come from the germline V gene. The CDR3 spans 14 residues. The junction had 5 bases not matched to a gene; V was cut back by 0 bases and J by 10 bases.

DNA of the CDR3: TGCGCCAGCAGTGGAGAAGCAGGCCTAAACTACGAGCAGTACTTC. The encoded protein is CASSGEAGLNYEQYF. The gene calls are TRBV10-1 and TRBJ2-7, with no clear D. Germline V gene data show CDR1 as WNHNN and CDR2 as SYGVQD (reference sequence). V lost 4 bases and J lost 3, with 16 bases in between. The CDR3 spans 15 residues.